A single T cell receptor (beta chain) is shown here with its context. The entry originates in a study of blood T cell repertoires in COVID-19. Across the study: The origin of the acute and convalescent COVID-19 samples was the United States, Italy and Spain.

Sequencing was performed with immunoSEQ multiplex PCR; in TCRdb, only in-frame clones are kept and a portion is missing. The sample holds roughly 160,000 clones, less than 90% seen once. The specimen was peripheral blood. This TCR was sampled from a man aged 55 to 69 with acute or convalescent COVID-19.

The CDR3 bases are TGTGCCAGCACCCGGCGGGGGCGGAATGAAAAACTGTTTTTT. Translation: CASTRRGRNEKLFF. The chain combines TRBV7-2 with TRBJ1-4; a weak D match, TRBD1 (6 bases). Germline loops: CDR1 SGHTA, CDR2 FQGNSA. Deletions cut 7 bases from V and 5 bases from J, with 14 bases between. This CDR3 comprises 14 residues.